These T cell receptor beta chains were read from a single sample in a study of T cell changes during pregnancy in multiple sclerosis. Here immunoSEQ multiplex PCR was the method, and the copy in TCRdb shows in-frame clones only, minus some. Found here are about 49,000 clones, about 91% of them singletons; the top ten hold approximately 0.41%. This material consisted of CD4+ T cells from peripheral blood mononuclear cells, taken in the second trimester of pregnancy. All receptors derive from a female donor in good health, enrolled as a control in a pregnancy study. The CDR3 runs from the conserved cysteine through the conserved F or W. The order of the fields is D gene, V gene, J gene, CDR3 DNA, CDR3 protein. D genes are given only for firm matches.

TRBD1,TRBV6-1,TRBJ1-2,TGTGCCAGCAGTGGGGGACAGGGGGGTGACTATGGCTACACCTTC,CASSGGQGGDYGYTF
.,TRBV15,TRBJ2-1,TGTGCCACCAGCAGAGGACTTAGTGTGGATTACAATGAGCAGTTCTTC,CATSRGLSVDYNEQFF
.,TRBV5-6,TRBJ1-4,TGTGCCAGCAGCTTCCGGATGGGCGGGTTGGAAAAACTGTTTTTT,CASSFRMGGLEKLFF
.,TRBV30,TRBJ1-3,TGTGCCTGGAGGCGAACAGTATCTGGAAACACCATATATTTT,CAWRRTVSGNTIYF
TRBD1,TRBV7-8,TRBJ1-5,TGTGCCAGCAGCATAGACAGGGGCGATCAGCCCCAGCATTTT,CASSIDRGDQPQHF
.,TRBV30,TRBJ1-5,TGTGCCTGGAGTGAGGACAGTAGCAATCAGCCCCAGCATTTT,CAWSEDSSNQPQHF
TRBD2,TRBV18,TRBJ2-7,TGTGCCAGCTCAGTTCCTGGACTAGCCAACGAGCAGTACTTC,CASSVPGLANEQYF
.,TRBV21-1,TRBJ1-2,TGTGCCAGCGGGCCAACCTGTGACTATGGCTACACCTTC,CASGPTCDYGYTF
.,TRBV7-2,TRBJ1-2,TGTGCCAGCAGCTCCGCCAGGGCTAACTATGGCTACACCTTC,CASSSARANYGYTF
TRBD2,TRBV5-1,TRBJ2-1,TGCGCCAGCAGCATGGGACTAGCGGGGGCACGGAATGAGCAGTTCTTC,CASSMGLAGARNEQFF
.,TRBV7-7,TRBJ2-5,TGTGCTAGCAGCCCCGGAGGGGTTTTCGTCGAGACCCAGTACTTC,CASSPGGVFVETQYF
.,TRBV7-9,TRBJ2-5,TGTGCCAGCGGGCTAGATGGAGGGGAGGCCCAGTACTTC,CASGLDGGEAQYF
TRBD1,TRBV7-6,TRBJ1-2,TGTGCCAGCAGCACAGGGGGCGGGAATGGCTACACCTTC,CASSTGGGNGYTF
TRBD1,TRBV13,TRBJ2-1,TGTGCCAGCAGCCCCGAAGAGGGGGCGAAATCAAATGAGCAGTTCTTC,CASSPEEGAKSNEQFF
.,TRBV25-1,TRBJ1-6,TGTGCCAGCAGTGATTTCGACAGCTCCTATAATTCACCCCTCCACTTT,CASSDFDSSYNSPLHF
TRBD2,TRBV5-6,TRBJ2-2,TGTGCCAGCAGCTTGGCCAAGACTAGCCGCTACACCGGGGAGCTGTTTTTT,CASSLAKTSRYTGELFF
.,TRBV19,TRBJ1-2,TGTGCCAGTAGTATAGACACTAGGAGCTACACCTTC,CASSIDTRSYTF
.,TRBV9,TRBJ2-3,TGTGCCAGCAGCGATAAGCTAACGTTCACAGATACGCAGTATTTT,CASSDKLTFTDTQYF
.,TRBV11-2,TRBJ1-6,TGTGCCAGCAGCCCCGACAGAGATTCACCCCTCCACTTT,CASSPDRDSPLHF
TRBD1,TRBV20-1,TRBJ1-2,TGCAGTGCTGAACAGGGGCGAGGCTACACCTTC,CSAEQGRGYTF
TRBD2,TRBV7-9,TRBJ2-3,TGTGCCAGCAGCCCGGGAGGGGGACGGGATACGCAGTATTTT,CASSPGGGRDTQYF
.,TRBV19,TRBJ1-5,TGTGCCAGTAGCCTGAAGGGGAGGGAAGGCAATCAGCCCCAGCATTTT,CASSLKGREGNQPQHF